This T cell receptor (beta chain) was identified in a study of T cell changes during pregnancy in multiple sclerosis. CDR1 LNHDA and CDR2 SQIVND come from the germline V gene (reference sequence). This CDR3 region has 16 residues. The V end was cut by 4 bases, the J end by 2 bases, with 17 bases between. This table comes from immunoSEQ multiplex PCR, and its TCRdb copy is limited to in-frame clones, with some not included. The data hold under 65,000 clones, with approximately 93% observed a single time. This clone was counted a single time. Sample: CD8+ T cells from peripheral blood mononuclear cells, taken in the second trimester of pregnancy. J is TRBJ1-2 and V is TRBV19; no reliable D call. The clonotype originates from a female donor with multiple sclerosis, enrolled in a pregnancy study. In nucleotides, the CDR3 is TGTGCCAGTAGTACAAATCCAGCGGCGGCCAACTATGGCTACACCTTC. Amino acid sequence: CASSTNPAAANYGYTF. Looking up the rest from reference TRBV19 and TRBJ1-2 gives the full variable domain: DGGITQSPKYLFRKEGQNVTLSCEQNLNHDAMYWYRQDPGQGLRLIYYSQIVNDFQKGDIAEGYSVSREKKESFPLTVTSAQKNPTAFYLCASSTNPAAANYGYTFGSGTRLTVV.